These T cell receptor beta chains were read from a single sample in a study of metastatic and nonmetastatic thyroid tumors. TCRdb reanalyzed the PCR reads with MiXCR. The data show tens of thousands of clones, roughly 16% seen once. The sequencing sample was made of blood. These receptors came from a female donor with papillary thyroid cancer or a benign thyroid nodule (not recorded which). Some clones in this sample may be carry-over from other donors' samples. CDR3s include the opening cysteine and the closing phenylalanine or tryptophan. The D gene is left open where the match is weak. A row's size may be missing; if present it is once, few, many or a size class.

clone_size j_call d_call v_call cdr3_nt cdr3_aa
few TRBJ1-1 - TRBV19 TGTGCCATCAGCCTGTGGATCACTGAAGCTTTCTTT CAISLWITEAFF
many TRBJ2-7 TRBD2 TRBV13 TGTGCCAGCAGCTCCGGACTAGCCTACGAGCAGTACTTC CASSSGLAYEQYF
- TRBJ2-7 - TRBV3-1 TGTGCCAGCAGCCTCGTGACCGTTGTCTACGAGCAGTACTTC CASSLVTVVYEQYF
- TRBJ1-6 - TRBV7-3 TGTGCCAGCAGCTTAAACGGCCCCGGGGGCAGATCCTATAATTCACCCCTCCACTTT CASSLNGPGGRSYNSPLHF
many TRBJ1-1 - TRBV12-3/TRBV12-4 TGTGCCAGCAGTTACGGTGGGGAAGCTTTCTTT CASSYGGEAFF
- TRBJ1-2 TRBD1 TRBV28 TGTGCCAGCAGTTTAGGAAGAGGGGGCGCGGGCTATGGCTACACCTTC CASSLGRGGAGYGYTF
- TRBJ2-1 - TRBV7-8 TGTGCCAACAGCTCAGAAAGGGACTTTGAGCAGTTCTTC CANSSERDFEQFF
many TRBJ1-6 - TRBV27 TGTGCCAGCAGTTGGGCAGTTAGCTCCTATAATTCACCCCTCCACTTT CASSWAVSSYNSPLHF
many TRBJ2-7 TRBD1 TRBV10-2 TGCGCCAGCAGAGGCGGGACAGGCAAATACTACGAGCAGTACTTC CASRGGTGKYYEQYF
few TRBJ1-2 - TRBV6-1 TGTGCCAGCAGTGAAAGATATTTCTACACCTTC CASSERYFYTF
many TRBJ2-2 - TRBV4-2 TGTGCCAGCAGCCAAGATAAAATGGGAACTAACACCGGGGAGCTGTTTTTT CASSQDKMGTNTGELFF
- TRBJ1-1 - TRBV6-1 TGTGCCAGCAGTGAAGGTTCAGCTATGAACACTGAAGCTTTCTTT CASSEGSAMNTEAFF
- TRBJ1-4 - TRBV28 TGTGCCAGCAGTAGTAATGAGAAGCTGTTTTTT CASSSNEKLFF
- TRBJ2-1 TRBD2 TRBV29-1 TGCAGCGTTGAGGTAGCGGGAGGAGGATCCTACAATGAGCAGTTCTTC CSVEVAGGGSYNEQFF
many TRBJ1-1 - TRBV5-1 TGCGCCAGCAGCTTGGGGGACATTAATGAAGCTTTCTTT CASSLGDINEAFF
many TRBJ1-1 - TRBV9 TGTGCCAGCACCCCGGGACCGACAGACACTGAAGCTTTCTTT CASTPGPTDTEAFF
many TRBJ2-1 - TRBV19 TGTGCCAGTAGTATCGTCTCGGCAGGGACCAATGAGCAGTTCTTC CASSIVSAGTNEQFF
many TRBJ2-3 - TRBV6-1 TGTGCCAGCACCGGAGGAGGGCTAGCACGCACAGATACGCAGTATTTT CASTGGGLARTDTQYF